A selection of T cell receptor beta chains follows, all from one sample in a study of blood T cell repertoires in COVID-19. Repertoires were generated with immunoSEQ multiplex PCR, while TCRdb's copy carries only in-frame clones and drops some. The sample includes about 370,000 clones, 89% seen only once; the top ten take around 3%. The specimen was peripheral blood. These receptors were obtained from a woman between 25 and 40 years old with COVID-19, enrolled during active disease. Each CDR3 is given with its conserved first and last residue. Each record gives: CDR3 protein, CDR3 DNA, D gene, V gene, J gene, clone size. D genes are given only for firm matches. Clone size appears in some rows only: once, few, many, or a class for an expanded clone.

CASSLLPGAFETQYF	TGTGCCAGCAGCTTACTTCCAGGGGCCTTTGAGACCCAGTACTTC	-	TRBV11-3	TRBJ2-5	-
CASSPRARGVFGWNTEAFF	TGTGCCAGCAGCCCCCGCGCCAGGGGTGTGTTCGGGTGGAACACTGAAGCTTTCTTT	-	TRBV5-5	TRBJ1-1	-
CASSQDYPTRQGRNTEAFF	TGTGCCAGCAGCCAAGATTACCCCACCAGACAGGGAAGGAACACTGAAGCTTTCTTT	TRBD1	TRBV4-2	TRBJ1-1	-
CASRPGTGMNTGELFF	TGTGCCAGCAGACCCGGGACAGGGATGAACACCGGGGAGCTGTTTTTT	TRBD1	TRBV14	TRBJ2-2	-
CASSIGLGTYTQYF	TGTGCCAGCAGTATCGGACTAGGGACATATACGCAGTATTTT	-	TRBV27	TRBJ2-3	-
CASSTQVLVAGQYF	TGTGCCAGTAGTACACAGGTTTTAGTAGCGGGACAGTATTTT	TRBD2	TRBV19	TRBJ2-3	-
CASSLGGRAYNEQFF	TGTGCCAGCAGCTTAGGCGGGAGGGCATACAATGAGCAGTTCTTC	TRBD2	TRBV7-2	TRBJ2-1	-
CAISESLSRPQHF	TGTGCCATCAGTGAGTCGTTGTCGCGGCCCCAGCATTTT	-	TRBV10-3	TRBJ1-5	once
CATSASGRGPYNEQFF	TGTGCCACCAGTGCCTCGGGCAGGGGCCCTTACAATGAGCAGTTCTTC	-	TRBV24-1	TRBJ2-1	-
CASSQDLGQLLSYNEQFF	TGCGCCAGCAGCCAAGATCTTGGACAGTTACTTTCCTACAATGAGCAGTTCTTC	-	TRBV4-3	TRBJ2-1	-
CASSRTGAPGYTF	TGTGCCAGCAGCCGGACAGGGGCGCCCGGCTACACCTTC	TRBD1	TRBV7-9	TRBJ1-2	-
CASSEGDSLYEQYF	TGTGCCAGCAGTGAAGGAGACAGTCTCTACGAGCAGTACTTC	-	TRBV2	TRBJ2-7	-
CASSIATGEGYTF	TGTGCCAGTAGTATAGCGACAGGGGAGGGCTACACCTTC	TRBD1	TRBV19	TRBJ1-2	-
CATSDPQALGYTF	TGTGCCACCAGTGACCCACAGGCTCTTGGCTACACCTTC	-	TRBV24-1	TRBJ1-2	-
CASSEGASGFSTDTQYF	TGTGCCAGCAGTGAGGGGGCTAGCGGGTTCAGCACAGATACGCAGTATTTT	-	TRBV6-2/TRBV6-3	TRBJ2-3	-
CASSQEVVELPGQGAGELFF	TGTGCCAGCAGCCAAGAGGTGGTTGAACTCCCGGGACAGGGGGCCGGGGAGCTGTTTTTT	TRBD1	TRBV3-1/TRBV3-2	TRBJ2-2	-
CATSDGQGMAKLFF	TGTGCCACCAGTGACGGACAGGGGATGGCAAAACTGTTTTTT	TRBD1	TRBV24-1	TRBJ1-4	-
CASSITRTGEQYF	TGTGCCAGTAGTATTACAAGGACTGGTGAGCAGTACTTC	-	TRBV19	TRBJ2-7	-
CASSQTSGGASEQYF	TGTGCCAGCAGCCAAACTAGCGGGGGGGCCTCCGAGCAGTACTTC	TRBD2	TRBV11-2	TRBJ2-7	-
CASSPMSREKLFF	TGTGCCAGTAGCCCCATGTCTAGGGAAAAACTGTTTTTT	-	TRBV19	TRBJ1-4	-
CATSRDLFHTGELFF	TGTGCCACCAGCAGAGATCTTTTCCACACCGGGGAGCTGTTTTTT	-	TRBV15	TRBJ2-2	once
CASSNLGQRYGYNEQFF	TGTGCCAGTAGCAACCTCGGACAGCGGTACGGGTACAATGAGCAGTTCTTC	-	TRBV19	TRBJ2-1	-
CASSDSSYNEQFF	TGTGCCAGCAGTGACAGCTCCTACAATGAGCAGTTCTTC	-	TRBV6-1	TRBJ2-1	few
CASSPLEGRRTGELFF	TGTGCCAGCAGCCCGTTGGAGGGTAGGCGCACCGGGGAGCTGTTTTTT	-	TRBV7-9	TRBJ2-2	-
CSVSGGHDEQYF	TGCAGCGTGTCGGGGGGTCACGACGAGCAGTACTTC	TRBD2	TRBV29-1	TRBJ2-7	-
CASSRTGATGELFF	TGTGCCAGTAGCAGGACAGGTGCTACCGGGGAGCTGTTTTTT	TRBD1	TRBV19	TRBJ2-2	-
CASTRQGEETQYF	TGTGCCAGTACCCGACAGGGGGAGGAGACCCAGTACTTC	TRBD1	TRBV19	TRBJ2-5	once
CASSSIRQGNEQFF	TGTGCCAGCAGCTCCATACGGCAGGGGAATGAGCAGTTCTTC	-	TRBV21-1	TRBJ2-1	few
CASATGDGNTIYF	TGTGCCAGCGCCACAGGGGACGGAAACACCATATATTTT	TRBD1	TRBV7-9	TRBJ1-3	-
CASSQDLASGGTKSGTGELFF	TGCGCCAGCAGCCAAGATCTCGCTAGCGGGGGGACGAAGTCTGGCACCGGGGAGCTGTTTTTT	TRBD2	TRBV4-3	TRBJ2-2	-
CASSIRQGDSGANVLTF	TGTGCCAGTAGTATTCGACAGGGGGACTCTGGGGCCAACGTCCTGACTTTC	TRBD1	TRBV19	TRBJ2-6	-
CASSYGRGDSGEQFF	TGTGCCAGCAGTTACGGGCGGGGGGACAGTGGTGAGCAGTTCTTC	-	TRBV6-6	TRBJ2-1	-
CASRGDRRLTNYGYTF	TGTGCCAGTAGGGGGGACAGGAGGCTGACGAACTATGGCTACACCTTC	TRBD1	TRBV19	TRBJ1-2	-
CASRRYNEQFF	TGTGCCAGCAGGCGATACAATGAGCAGTTCTTC	-	TRBV6-5	TRBJ2-1	-
CASSLGRAQETQYF	TGCGCCAGCAGCTTGGGCAGGGCCCAAGAGACCCAGTACTTC	-	TRBV5-1	TRBJ2-5	-
CASSRDRDSNQPQHF	TGTGCCAGCAGTCGGGACAGAGATAGCAATCAGCCCCAGCATTTT	TRBD1	TRBV6-5	TRBJ1-5	-
CASSQVSGRGGETQYF	TGCGCCAGCAGCCAAGTGTCCGGGAGGGGTGGAGAGACCCAGTACTTC	TRBD2	TRBV4-1	TRBJ2-5	-
CASSQFSGSQETQYF	TGCGCCAGCAGCCAATTTAGCGGGAGCCAAGAGACCCAGTACTTC	TRBD2	TRBV4-1	TRBJ2-5	-
CASSPIGTGPRETQYF	TGTGCCAGCAGCCCGATAGGGACAGGGCCCAGAGAGACCCAGTACTTC	TRBD1	TRBV11-2	TRBJ2-5	-
CASNSEPSEQFF	TGTGCCAGCAACTCGGAACCTAGCGAGCAGTTCTTC	-	TRBV2	TRBJ2-1	-
CASSQDTGRAGGSYPWNEQFF	TGCGCCAGCAGCCAAGACACGGGAAGAGCGGGGGGGTCGTATCCCTGGAATGAGCAGTTCTTC	TRBD2	TRBV4-3	TRBJ2-1	-
CASSLGTGGNSPLHF	TGTGCCAGCAGCTTGGGGACAGGGGGAAATTCACCCCTCCACTTT	TRBD1	TRBV5-6	TRBJ1-6	few